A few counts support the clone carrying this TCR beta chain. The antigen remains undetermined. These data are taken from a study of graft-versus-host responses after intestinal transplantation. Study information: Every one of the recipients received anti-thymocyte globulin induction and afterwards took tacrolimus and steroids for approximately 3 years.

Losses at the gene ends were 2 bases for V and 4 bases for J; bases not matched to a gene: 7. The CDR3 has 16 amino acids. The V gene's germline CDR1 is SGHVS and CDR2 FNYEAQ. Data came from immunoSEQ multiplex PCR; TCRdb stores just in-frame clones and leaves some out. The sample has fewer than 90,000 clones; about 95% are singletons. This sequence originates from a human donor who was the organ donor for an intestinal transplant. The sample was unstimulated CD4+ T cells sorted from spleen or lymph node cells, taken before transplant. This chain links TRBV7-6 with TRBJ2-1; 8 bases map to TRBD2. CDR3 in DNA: TGTGCCAGCAGCTTAAGGCGAGCGGGGGAGTACAATGAGCAGTTCTTC. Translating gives CASSLRRAGEYNEQFF.